This T cell receptor (beta chain) stems from a study of Ad26.COV2.S vaccination and SARS-CoV-2 variants. The CDR3 is 14 amino acids. The trim removed 4 bases at V and 4 bases at J, leaving 5 bases unmatched. The germline V gene encodes CDR1 SGHTS and CDR2 YDEGEE. Here immunoSEQ multiplex PCR was the method, and the copy in TCRdb shows in-frame clones only, minus some. This table holds under 500,000 clones, approximately 90% found once. The sample's treatment: around 19 received Ad26.COV2.S at low or high dose, single or two shots; about 5 received placebo; per-sample allocation not given. Repertoires come from day 63 after the first vaccine or placebo injection.

Sequenced here: peripheral blood, sampled in a trial of Ad26.COV2.S vaccine versus placebo. The J gene is TRBJ2-5, the V gene TRBV5-8; 9 bases align to TRBD1. The TCR was taken from a person aged 18-60 years who received the Ad26.COV2.S COVID-19 vaccine or a placebo. CDR3 DNA: TGTGCCAGCAGCCCGGGACAGGGTGGAGAGACCCAGTACTTC. Translation: CASSPGQGGETQYF.